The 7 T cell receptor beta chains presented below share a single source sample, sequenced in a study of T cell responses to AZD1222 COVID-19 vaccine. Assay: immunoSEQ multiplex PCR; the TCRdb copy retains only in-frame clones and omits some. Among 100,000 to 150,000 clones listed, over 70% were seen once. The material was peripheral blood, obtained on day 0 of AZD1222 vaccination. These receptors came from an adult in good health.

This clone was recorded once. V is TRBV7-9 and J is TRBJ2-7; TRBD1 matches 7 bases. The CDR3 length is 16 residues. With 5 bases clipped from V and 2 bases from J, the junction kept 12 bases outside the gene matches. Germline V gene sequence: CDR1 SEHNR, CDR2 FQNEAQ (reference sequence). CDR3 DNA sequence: TGTGCCAGCAGCCCTAGCCCGCAGACAGGGACCTACGAGCAGTACTTC. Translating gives CASSPSPQTGTYEQYF.

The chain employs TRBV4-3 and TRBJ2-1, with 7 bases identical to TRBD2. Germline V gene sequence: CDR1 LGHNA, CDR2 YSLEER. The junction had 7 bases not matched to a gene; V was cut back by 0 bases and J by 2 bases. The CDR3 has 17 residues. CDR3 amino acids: CASSQESAGIPYNEQFF. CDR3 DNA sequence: TGCGCCAGCAGCCAAGAATCAGCGGGGATACCCTACAATGAGCAGTTCTTC.

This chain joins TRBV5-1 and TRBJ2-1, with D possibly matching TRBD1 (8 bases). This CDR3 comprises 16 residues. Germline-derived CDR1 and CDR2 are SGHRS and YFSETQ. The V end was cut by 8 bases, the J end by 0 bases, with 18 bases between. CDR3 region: CASSPAGTGSYNEQFF. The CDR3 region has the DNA TGCGCCAGTTCCCCAGCGGGGACAGGCTCCTACAATGAGCAGTTCTTC.

The CDR3, as DNA: TGTGCCAGCAGCCTACGGGGTACTGGCACAGATACGCAGTATTTT. This gives the protein CASSLRGTGTDTQYF. V usage is TRBV6-5 and J usage is TRBJ2-3; possibly TRBD2 for D (5 bases). In germline, CDR1 is MNHEY, CDR2 SVGAGI. The CDR3 extends over 15 amino acids. The V end lost 6 bases, the J end lost 1 base, and 14 bases lay between the germline ends.

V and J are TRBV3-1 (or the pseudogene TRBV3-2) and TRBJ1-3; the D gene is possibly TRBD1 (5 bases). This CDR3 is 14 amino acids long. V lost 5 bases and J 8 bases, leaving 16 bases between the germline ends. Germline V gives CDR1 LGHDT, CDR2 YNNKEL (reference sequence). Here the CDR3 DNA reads TGTGCCAGCAGCTACCGGGGCTCAGGGTACACCATATATTTT. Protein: CASSYRGSGYTIYF.

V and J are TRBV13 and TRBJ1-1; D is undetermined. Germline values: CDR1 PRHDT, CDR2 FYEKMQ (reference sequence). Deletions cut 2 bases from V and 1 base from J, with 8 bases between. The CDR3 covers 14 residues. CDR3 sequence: CASSLPTENTEAFF. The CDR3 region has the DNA TGTGCCAGCAGCTTACCGACGGAGAACACTGAAGCTTTCTTT.

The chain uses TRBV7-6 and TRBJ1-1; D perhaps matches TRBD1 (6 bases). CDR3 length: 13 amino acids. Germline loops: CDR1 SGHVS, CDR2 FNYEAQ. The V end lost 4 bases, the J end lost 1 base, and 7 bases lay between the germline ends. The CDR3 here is CASSSQGNTEAFF. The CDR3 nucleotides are TGTGCCAGCAGCTCACAGGGGAACACTGAAGCTTTCTTT.